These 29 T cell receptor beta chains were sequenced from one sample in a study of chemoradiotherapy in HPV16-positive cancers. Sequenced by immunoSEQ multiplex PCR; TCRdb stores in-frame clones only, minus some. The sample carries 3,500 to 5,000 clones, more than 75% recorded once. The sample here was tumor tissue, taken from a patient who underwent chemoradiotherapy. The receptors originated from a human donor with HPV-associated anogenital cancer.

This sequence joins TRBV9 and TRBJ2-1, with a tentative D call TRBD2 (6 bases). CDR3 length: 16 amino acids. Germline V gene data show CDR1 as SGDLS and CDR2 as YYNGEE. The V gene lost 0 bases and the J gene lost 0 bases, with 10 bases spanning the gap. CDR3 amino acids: CASSVVAVSSYNEQFF. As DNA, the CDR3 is TGTGCCAGCAGCGTAGTAGCGGTAAGCTCCTACAATGAGCAGTTCTTC. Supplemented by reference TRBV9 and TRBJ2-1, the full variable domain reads DSGVTQTPKHLITATGQRVTLRCSPRSGDLSVYWYQQSLDQGLQFLIQYYNGEERAKGNILERFSAQQFPDLHSELNLSSLELGDSALYFCASSVVAVSSYNEQFFGPGTRLTVL.

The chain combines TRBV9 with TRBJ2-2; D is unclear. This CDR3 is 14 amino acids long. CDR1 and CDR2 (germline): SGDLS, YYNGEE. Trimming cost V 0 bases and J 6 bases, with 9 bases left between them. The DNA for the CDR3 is TGTGCCAGCAGCGTAGGTGGGTCGGCCGGGGAGCTGTTTTTT. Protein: CASSVGGSAGELFF. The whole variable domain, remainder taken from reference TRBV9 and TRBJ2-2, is DSGVTQTPKHLITATGQRVTLRCSPRSGDLSVYWYQQSLDQGLQFLIQYYNGEERAKGNILERFSAQQFPDLHSELNLSSLELGDSALYFCASSVGGSAGELFFGEGSRLTVL.

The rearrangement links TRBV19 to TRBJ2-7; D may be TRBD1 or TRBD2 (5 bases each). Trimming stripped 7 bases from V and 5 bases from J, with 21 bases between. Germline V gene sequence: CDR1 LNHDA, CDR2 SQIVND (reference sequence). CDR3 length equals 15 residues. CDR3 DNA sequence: TGTGCCAGTACCGATAGAGGGGCCAAGGGAAACGAGCAGTACTTC. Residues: CASTDRGAKGNEQYF.

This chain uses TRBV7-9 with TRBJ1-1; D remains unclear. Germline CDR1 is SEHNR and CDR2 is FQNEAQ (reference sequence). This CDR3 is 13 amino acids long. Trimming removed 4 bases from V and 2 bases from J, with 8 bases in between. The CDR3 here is CASSSWSNTEAFF. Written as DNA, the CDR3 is TGTGCCAGCAGCTCCTGGAGTAACACTGAAGCTTTCTTT.

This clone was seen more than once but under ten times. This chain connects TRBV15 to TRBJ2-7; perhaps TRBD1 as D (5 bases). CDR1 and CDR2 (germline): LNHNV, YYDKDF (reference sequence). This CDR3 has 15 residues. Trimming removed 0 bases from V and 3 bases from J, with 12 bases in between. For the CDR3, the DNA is TGTGCCACCAGCAGAGATTCGGACAAACGCTACGAGCAGTACTTC. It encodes CATSRDSDKRYEQYF.

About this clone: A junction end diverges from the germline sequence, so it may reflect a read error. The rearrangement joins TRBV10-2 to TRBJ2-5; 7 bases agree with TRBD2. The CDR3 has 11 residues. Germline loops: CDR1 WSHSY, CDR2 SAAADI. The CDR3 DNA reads TGCGCCAGCAGTGAGAAGACTAGCCCCCACTTC. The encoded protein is CASSEKTSPHF.

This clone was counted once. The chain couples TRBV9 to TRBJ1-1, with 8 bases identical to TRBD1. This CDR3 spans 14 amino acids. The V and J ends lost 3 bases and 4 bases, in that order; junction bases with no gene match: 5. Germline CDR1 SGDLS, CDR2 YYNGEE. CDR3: CASSETGTGTEAFF. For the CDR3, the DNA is TGTGCCAGCAGCGAGACAGGGACAGGCACTGAAGCTTTCTTT.

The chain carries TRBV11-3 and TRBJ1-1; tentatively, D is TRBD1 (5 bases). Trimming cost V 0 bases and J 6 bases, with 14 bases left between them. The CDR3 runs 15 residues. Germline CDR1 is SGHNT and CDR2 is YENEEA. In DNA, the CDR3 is TGTGCCAGCAGCTTAGAGGGGGAAATGACTGCTGAAGCTTTCTTT. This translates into CASSLEGEMTAEAFF.

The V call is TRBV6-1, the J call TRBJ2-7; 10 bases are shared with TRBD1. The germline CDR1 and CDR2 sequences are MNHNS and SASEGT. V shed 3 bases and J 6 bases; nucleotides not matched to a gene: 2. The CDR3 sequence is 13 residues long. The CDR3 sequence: CASSEGDRGEQYF. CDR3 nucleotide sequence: TGTGCCAGCAGTGAGGGGGACAGGGGCGAGCAGTACTTC.

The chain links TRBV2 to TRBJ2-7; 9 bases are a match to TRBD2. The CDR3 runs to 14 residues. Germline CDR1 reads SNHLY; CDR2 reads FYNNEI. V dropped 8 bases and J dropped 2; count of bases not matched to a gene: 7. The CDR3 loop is CASLAGLATYEQYF. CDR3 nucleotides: TGTGCCAGCCTAGCGGGATTAGCTACCTACGAGCAGTACTTC.

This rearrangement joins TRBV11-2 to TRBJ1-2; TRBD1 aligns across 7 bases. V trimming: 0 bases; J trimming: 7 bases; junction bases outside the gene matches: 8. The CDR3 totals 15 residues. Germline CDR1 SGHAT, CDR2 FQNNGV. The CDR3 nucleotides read TGTGCCAGCAGCTTAGAAGGGGGCCCCTTGAGTGGCTACACCTTC. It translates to CASSLEGGPLSGYTF.

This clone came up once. Here the CDR3 reads CASSLRFLRDQETQYF. CDR3 DNA: TGTGCCAGCAGCTTAAGGTTCCTTCGGGATCAAGAGACCCAGTACTTC. The chain joins TRBV5-6 to TRBJ2-5; the D gene is possibly TRBD2 (5 bases). CDR3 size: 16 residues. Germline CDR1 and CDR2: SGHDT and YYEEEE. V was cut by 2 bases and J by 2 bases, with 16 bases left in between.

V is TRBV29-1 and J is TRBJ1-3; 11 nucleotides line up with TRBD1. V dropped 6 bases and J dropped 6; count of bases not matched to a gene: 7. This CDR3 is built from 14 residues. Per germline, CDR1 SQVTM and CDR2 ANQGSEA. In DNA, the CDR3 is TGCAGCGTAGAGGACAGGGGGCTTGAAAACACCATATATTTT. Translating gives CSVEDRGLENTIYF.

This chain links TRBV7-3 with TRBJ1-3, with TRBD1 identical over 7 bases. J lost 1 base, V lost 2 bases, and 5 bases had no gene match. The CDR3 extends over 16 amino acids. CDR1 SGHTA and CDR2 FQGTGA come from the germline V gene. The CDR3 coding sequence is TGTGCCAGCAGCTTATCAGGGGGTGATTCTGGAAACACCATATATTTT. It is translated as CASSLSGGDSGNTIYF.

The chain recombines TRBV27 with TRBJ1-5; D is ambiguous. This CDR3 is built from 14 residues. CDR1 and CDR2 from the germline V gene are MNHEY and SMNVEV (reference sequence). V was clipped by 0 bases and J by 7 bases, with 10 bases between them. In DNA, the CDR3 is TGTGCCAGCAGTTTATCGGGAGGTTGGCAGCCCCAGCATTTT. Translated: CASSLSGGWQPQHF.

The CDR3 coding sequence is TGCAGTGCTACGGGGGACTATGGCTACACCTTC. This sequence encodes CSATGDYGYTF. J is TRBJ1-2 and V is TRBV20-1, with D tentatively TRBD1 (5 bases). Germline V lookup: CDR1 DFQATT, CDR2 SNEGSKA (reference sequence). The CDR3 consists of 11 residues. Trimming pared 4 bases from V and 3 bases from J, leaving 6 bases between.

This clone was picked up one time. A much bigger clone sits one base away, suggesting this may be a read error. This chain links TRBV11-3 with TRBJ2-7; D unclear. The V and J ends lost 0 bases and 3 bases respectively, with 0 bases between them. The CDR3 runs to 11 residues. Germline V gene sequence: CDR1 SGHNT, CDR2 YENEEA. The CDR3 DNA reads TGTGCCAGCAGCTTAGACTACGAGCAGTACTTC. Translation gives CASSLDYEQYF.

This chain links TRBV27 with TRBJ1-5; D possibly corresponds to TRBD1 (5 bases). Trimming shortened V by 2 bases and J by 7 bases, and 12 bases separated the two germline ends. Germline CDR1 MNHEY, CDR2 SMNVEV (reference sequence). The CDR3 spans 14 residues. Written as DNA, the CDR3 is TGTGCCAGCAGTTTAAACGGGGCCGTCCAGCCCCAGCATTTT. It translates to CASSLNGAVQPQHF.

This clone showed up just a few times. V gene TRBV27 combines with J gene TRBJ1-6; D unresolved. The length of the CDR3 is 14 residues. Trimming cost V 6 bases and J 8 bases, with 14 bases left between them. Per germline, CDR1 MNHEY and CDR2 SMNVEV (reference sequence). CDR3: CASRGSPSHSPLHF. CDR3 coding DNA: TGTGCCAGCAGGGGGTCACCCTCCCATTCACCCCTCCACTTT.

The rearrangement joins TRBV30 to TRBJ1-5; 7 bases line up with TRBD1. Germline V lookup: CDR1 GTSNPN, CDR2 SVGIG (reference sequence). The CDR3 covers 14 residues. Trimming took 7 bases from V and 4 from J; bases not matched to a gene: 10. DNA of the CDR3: TGTGCCTTAGCGGGACAGTCAACGAATCAGCCCCAGCATTTT. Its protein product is CALAGQSTNQPQHF. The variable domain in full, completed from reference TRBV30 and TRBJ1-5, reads SQTIHQWPATLVQPVGSPLSLECTVEGTSNPNLYWYRQAAGRGLQLLFYSVGIGQISSEVPQNLSASRPQDRQFILSSKKLLLSDSGFYLCALAGQSTNQPQHFGDGTRLSIL.

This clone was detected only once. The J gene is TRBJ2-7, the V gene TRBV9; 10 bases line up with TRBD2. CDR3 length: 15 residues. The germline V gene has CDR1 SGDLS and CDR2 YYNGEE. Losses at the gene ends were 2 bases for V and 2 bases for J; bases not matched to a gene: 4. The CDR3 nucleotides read TGTGCCAGCAGCGTTGGGACTAGCGTTACCTACGAGCAGTACTTC. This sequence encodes CASSVGTSVTYEQYF. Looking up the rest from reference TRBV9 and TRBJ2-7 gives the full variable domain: DSGVTQTPKHLITATGQRVTLRCSPRSGDLSVYWYQQSLDQGLQFLIQYYNGEERAKGNILERFSAQQFPDLHSELNLSSLELGDSALYFCASSVGTSVTYEQYFGPGTRLTVT.

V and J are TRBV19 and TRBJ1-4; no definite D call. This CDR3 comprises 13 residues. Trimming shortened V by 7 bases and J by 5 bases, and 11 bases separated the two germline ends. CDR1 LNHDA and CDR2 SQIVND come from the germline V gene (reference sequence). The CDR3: CASKDPANEKLFF. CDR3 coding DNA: TGTGCCAGTAAGGACCCTGCGAATGAAAAACTGTTTTTT.

The CDR3 sequence: CASSRRTGGGQPQHF. DNA for the CDR3: TGTGCCAGCAGCCGCCGGACAGGGGGCGGTCAGCCCCAGCATTTT. The chain has TRBV28 and TRBJ1-5; TRBD1 matches 11 bases. The germline CDR1 and CDR2 sequences are MDHEN and SYDVKM. The CDR3 totals 15 residues. V shed 6 bases, J shed 6 bases, and the junction held 7 bases outside the gene matches.

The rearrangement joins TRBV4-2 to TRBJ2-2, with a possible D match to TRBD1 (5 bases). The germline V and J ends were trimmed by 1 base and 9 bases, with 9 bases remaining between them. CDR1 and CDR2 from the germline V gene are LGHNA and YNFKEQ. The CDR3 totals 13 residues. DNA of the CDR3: TGTGCCAGCAGCCAAGCCTGGGGCTGGGAGCTGTTTTTT. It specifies CASSQAWGWELFF.

The chain's CDR3 is CASSFPHGRDTQYF. The CDR3 DNA follows: TGTGCCAGCAGCTTTCCCCACGGACGGGATACGCAGTATTTT. The chain has TRBV7-9 and TRBJ2-3; D call uncertain. Germline V gives CDR1 SEHNR, CDR2 FQNEAQ (reference sequence). V was cut by 3 bases and J by 6 bases, with 13 bases left in between. There are 14 residues in the CDR3.

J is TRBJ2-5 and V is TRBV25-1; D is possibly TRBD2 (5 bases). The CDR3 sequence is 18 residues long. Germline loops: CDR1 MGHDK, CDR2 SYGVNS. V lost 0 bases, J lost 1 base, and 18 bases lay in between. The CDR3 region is CASSEYYGISGFQETQYF. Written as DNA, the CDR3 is TGTGCCAGCAGTGAATATTACGGGATTTCGGGGTTCCAAGAGACCCAGTACTTC.

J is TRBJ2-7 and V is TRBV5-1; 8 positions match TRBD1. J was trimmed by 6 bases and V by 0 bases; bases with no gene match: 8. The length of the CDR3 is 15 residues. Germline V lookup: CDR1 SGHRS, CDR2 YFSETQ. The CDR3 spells CASSLVQGANREQYF. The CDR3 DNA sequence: TGCGCCAGCAGCTTGGTTCAGGGGGCGAATCGCGAGCAGTACTTC.

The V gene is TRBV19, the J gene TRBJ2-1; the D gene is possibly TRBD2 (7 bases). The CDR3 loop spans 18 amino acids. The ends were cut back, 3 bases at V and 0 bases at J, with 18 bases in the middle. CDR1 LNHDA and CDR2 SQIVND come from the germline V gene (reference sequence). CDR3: CASSMGWGGTSSYNEQFF. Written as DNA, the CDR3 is TGTGCCAGTAGTATGGGTTGGGGGGGCACGAGCTCCTACAATGAGCAGTTCTTC.

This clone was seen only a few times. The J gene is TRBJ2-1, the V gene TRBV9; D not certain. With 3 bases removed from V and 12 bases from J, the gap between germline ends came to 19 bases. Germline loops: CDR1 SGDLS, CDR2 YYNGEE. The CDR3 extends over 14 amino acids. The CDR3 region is CASSESSVASAQFF. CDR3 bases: TGTGCCAGCAGCGAGAGTTCGGTGGCCTCGGCGCAGTTCTTC. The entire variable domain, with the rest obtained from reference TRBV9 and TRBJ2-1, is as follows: DSGVTQTPKHLITATGQRVTLRCSPRSGDLSVYWYQQSLDQGLQFLIQYYNGEERAKGNILERFSAQQFPDLHSELNLSSLELGDSALYFCASSESSVASAQFFGPGTRLTVL.